The 30 T cell receptor beta chains reported below all come from one sample, sequenced in a study of blood T cell repertoires in COVID-19. This table comes from immunoSEQ multiplex PCR, and its TCRdb copy is limited to in-frame clones, with some not included. The data contain some 78,000 clones, approximately 80% of them singletons. Source material: peripheral blood. Every receptor here comes from a man in his 60s with active or convalescent COVID-19.

This chain uses TRBV25-1 with TRBJ2-1; D ambiguous. Germline V lookup: CDR1 MGHDK, CDR2 SYGVNS. Between the trimmed V and J ends, which lost 4 bases and 8 bases, there was a span of 6 bases. This CDR3 is built from 11 residues. CDR3 sequence (DNA): TGTGCCAGCAGTGTTTTAGATGAGCAGTTCTTC. Translation: CASSVLDEQFF.

This clone appeared once. The chain carries TRBV19 and TRBJ2-2; D is undetermined. The CDR3 runs to 14 residues. V was shortened by 3 bases and J by 7 bases, with 12 bases between the two germline ends. Germline V gene sequence: CDR1 LNHDA, CDR2 SQIVND (reference sequence). Written as DNA, the CDR3 is TGTGCCAGTAGTATTAATCTCCCCGGCGGGGAGCTGTTTTTT. This sequence encodes CASSINLPGGELFF.

V is TRBV4-3 and J is TRBJ1-4; the D gene is possibly TRBD1 (6 bases). There are 18 residues in the CDR3. V lost 0 bases, J lost 4 bases, and 18 bases lay in between. Germline V gives CDR1 LGHNA, CDR2 YSLEER. This chain's CDR3 is CASSQDLLGAPRNEKLFF. CDR3 nucleotides: TGCGCCAGCAGCCAAGATCTCCTGGGGGCTCCCCGTAATGAAAAACTGTTTTTT.

This clone occurred a few times. The chain employs TRBV18 and TRBJ2-3; D perhaps matches TRBD1 (5 bases). TRBJ1-5 matches the DNA end more closely, so the J call is doubtful. The CDR3 is made up of 12 amino acids. The germline gives CDR1 KGHSH, CDR2 LQKENI. The CDR3 loop is CASSRAGTSQHF. The CDR3 DNA is TGTGCCAGCTCACGGGCGGGGACTAGTCAGCATTTT.

V and J are TRBV7-3 and TRBJ2-6, with D possibly being TRBD1 (6 bases). Trimming removed 7 bases from V and 3 bases from J, with 10 bases in between. The germline gives CDR1 SGHTA, CDR2 FQGTGA. The CDR3 is 14 amino acids. The CDR3, as DNA: TGTGCCAGCACCGAGGGGGTTGGGGCCAACGTCCTGACTTTC. As protein: CASTEGVGANVLTF.

This chain uses TRBV6-1 with TRBJ1-2; no clear D. V lost 1 base and J lost 3, with 9 bases in between. The CDR3 runs 14 residues. CDR1 and CDR2 from the germline V gene are MNHNS and SASEGT. The CDR3 DNA follows: TGTGCCAGCAGTGAAGGCGGTACTTACTATGGCTACACCTTC. Its protein is CASSEGGTYYGYTF.

The CDR3 reads CASSLGAGNSPLHF. The DNA for the CDR3 is TGTGCCAGCAGCTTAGGAGCGGGGAATTCACCCCTCCACTTT. The chain joins TRBV11-1 to TRBJ1-6, with D uncertain. Germline-derived CDR1 and CDR2 are SGHAT and FQDESV (reference sequence). Trimming removed 1 base at V and 7 bases at J, with 8 bases between. CDR3 length equals 14 residues.

V and J are TRBV3-1 (or the pseudogene TRBV3-2) and TRBJ2-1; 9 bases map to TRBD2. J gave up 8 bases and V 0 bases, and 11 bases lay outside the gene matches. This CDR3 contains 17 residues. Germline-derived CDR1 and CDR2 are LGHDT and YNNKEL (reference sequence). The CDR3: CASSQDLVLAGKHEQFF. The DNA for the CDR3 is TGTGCCAGCAGCCAAGATTTAGTGCTAGCGGGGAAACATGAGCAGTTCTTC.

The gene calls are TRBV6-5 and TRBJ1-1; the D gene is possibly TRBD1 (6 bases). Trimming left V 0 bases short and J 3 bases short, with 11 bases between. This CDR3 spans 15 amino acids. CDR1 and CDR2 (germline): MNHEY, SVGAGI. CDR3 bases: TGTGCCAGCAGTTACTCGGGCAGGGGTGACACTGAAGCTTTCTTT. It is translated as CASSYSGRGDTEAFF.

Points on this clone: Additional DNA sequences in this sample encode the identical CDR3. The rearrangement uses TRBV7-2 and TRBJ1-5; D remains unclear. CDR3 length: 14 amino acids. Germline assignment: CDR1 SGHTA and CDR2 FQGNSA. V lost 1 base, J lost 2 bases, and 6 bases lay in between. The CDR3 DNA sequence: TGTGCCAGCAGCTTAGGCCAGGGCAATCAGCCCCAGCATTTT. Translated: CASSLGQGNQPQHF.

The chain carries TRBV7-3 and TRBJ2-3, with TRBD2 matching 11 bases. This CDR3 is 16 amino acids long. The germline CDR1 and CDR2 sequences are SGHTA and FQGTGA. The J segment lost 7 bases and the V segment lost 2 bases, leaving 8 bases of the junction unmatched. CDR3 in DNA: TGTGCCAGCAGCTTAGGCCCTCCTAGCGGGGGGAATACGCAGTATTTT. Protein product: CASSLGPPSGGNTQYF.

In this sample, this clone turned up a few times. The genes are TRBV19 and TRBJ1-2; 11 bases align to TRBD1. From germline, CDR1 is LNHDA and CDR2 SQIVND (reference sequence). J was trimmed by 4 bases and V by 5 bases; bases with no gene match: 3. The CDR3 consists of 14 residues. The CDR3 region is CASSGTGGPYGYTF. For the CDR3, the DNA is TGTGCCAGTAGTGGGACAGGGGGACCCTATGGCTACACCTTC.

V usage is TRBV21-1 and J usage is TRBJ2-1; the table's D call TRBD2 went unverified against the DNA. TRBV21-1 is marked as a pseudogene. CDR3 length: 14 amino acids. DNA of the CDR3: TGTGCCACCCAAGAGCGGGGGAGGCACAATGAGCAGTTCTTC. Protein product: CATQERGRHNEQFF.

The J gene is TRBJ2-3, the V gene TRBV5-1; 12 bases are a match to TRBD2. CDR3 length: 17 residues. The germline CDR1 and CDR2 sequences are SGHRS and YFSETQ. The junction had 10 bases not matched to a gene; V was cut back by 4 bases and J by 4 bases. This chain's CDR3 is CASSVLAGGPQSDTQYF. Here the CDR3 DNA reads TGCGCCAGCAGCGTTCTAGCGGGGGGGCCTCAGTCAGATACGCAGTATTTT.

The table lists this clone with a count of one. The rearrangement links TRBV19 to TRBJ1-4, with 8 bases fitting TRBD1. CDR1 is LNHDA and CDR2 is SQIVND in the germline V gene (reference sequence). The V segment lost 8 bases and the J segment 7 bases; nucleotides outside the gene matches: 3. CDR3 size: 12 residues. The CDR3 bases are TGTGCCAGTTGGGACAGGAGTGAAAAACTGTTTTTT. This encodes CASWDRSEKLFF.

The rearrangement uses TRBV2 and TRBJ1-4; possibly TRBD1 for D (6 bases). Looked up from germline, CDR1 is SNHLY and CDR2 is FYNNEI. Trimming left V 7 bases short and J 2 bases short, with 14 bases between. CDR3 length: 15 amino acids. For the CDR3, the DNA is TGTGCCAGCAAGTTAAACAGGGTCACTAATGAAAAACTGTTTTTT. Translation: CASKLNRVTNEKLFF.

The chain's CDR3 is CASRQTGENSPLHF. CDR3 in DNA: TGTGCCAGCAGGCAAACAGGGGAGAATTCACCCCTCCACTTT. The chain employs TRBV25-1 and TRBJ1-6; 7 nucleotides match TRBD1. Germline V lookup: CDR1 MGHDK, CDR2 SYGVNS. The CDR3 length is 14 residues. The ends lost 6 bases at V and 7 bases at J; junction bases unmatched: 6.

The chain carries TRBV7-2 and TRBJ2-5, with TRBD2 matching over 11 bases. CDR3 length: 18 residues. Germline V gene sequence: CDR1 SGHTA, CDR2 FQGNSA. V lost 0 bases and J lost 4; bases outside the gene matches: 10. The CDR3 DNA reads as TGTGCCAGCAGCTTAGCCTTGCTAGCGGGGGGCTGGGGAGAGACCCAGTACTTC. This gives the protein CASSLALLAGGWGETQYF.

V usage is TRBV29-1 and J usage is TRBJ1-4; D is uncertain. This CDR3 region has 13 residues. Trimming pared 2 bases from V and 4 bases from J, leaving 8 bases between. The V gene's germline CDR1 is SQVTM and CDR2 ANQGSEA. CDR3 sequence: CSVEKGSNEKLFF. CDR3 DNA sequence: TGCAGCGTTGAAAAAGGGAGTAATGAAAAACTGTTTTTT.

The V gene is TRBV24-1, the J gene TRBJ2-3; TRBD2 agrees at 16 bases. The CDR3 sequence is 17 residues long. Germline loops: CDR1 KGHDR, CDR2 SFDVKD. The J segment lost 5 bases and the V segment lost 4 bases, leaving 5 bases of the junction unmatched. CDR3 residues: CATSEGLAGGRGDTQYF. CDR3 DNA sequence: TGTGCCACCAGTGAGGGACTAGCGGGGGGGCGAGGAGATACGCAGTATTTT.

The V and J genes are TRBV3-1 (or the pseudogene TRBV3-2) and TRBJ1-2, with unresolved D. Looked up from germline, CDR1 is LGHDT and CDR2 is YNNKEL (reference sequence). With 1 base removed from V and 2 bases from J, the gap between germline ends came to 8 bases. This CDR3 has 14 residues. CDR3 DNA: TGTGCCAGCAGCCAAGGGTCCAGGAACTATGGCTACACCTTC. Protein: CASSQGSRNYGYTF.

DNA for the CDR3: TGCGCCAGCAGCCAAGATCAGGGATACGAGCAGTACTTC. Translating it yields CASSQDQGYEQYF. The rearrangement links TRBV4-1 to TRBJ2-7; D is perhaps TRBD1 (5 bases). Trimming removed 0 bases at V and 4 bases at J, with 7 bases between. There are 13 residues in the CDR3. Germline V lookup: CDR1 MGHRA, CDR2 YSYEKL.

The genes are TRBV20-1 and TRBJ1-6; perhaps TRBD1 as D (6 bases). This CDR3 contains 15 residues. The germline CDR1 and CDR2 sequences are DFQATT and SNEGSKA (reference sequence). V lost 6 bases and J 2 bases, leaving 14 bases between the germline ends. The CDR3, as DNA: TGCAGTGCCAGTCAAGGACAGACCTATAATTCACCCCTCCACTTT. This codes for CSASQGQTYNSPLHF.

The chain joins TRBV2 to TRBJ1-6; D not certain. CDR3 length: 11 amino acids. The germline V gene encodes CDR1 SNHLY and CDR2 FYNNEI. The germline V and J ends were trimmed by 4 bases and 7 bases, with 2 bases remaining between them. Written as DNA, the CDR3 is TGTGCCAGCAGTGTAAATTCACCCCTCCACTTT. Amino acid sequence: CASSVNSPLHF.

V and J are TRBV5-1 and TRBJ2-3; 9 bases align to TRBD1. The germline V gene has CDR1 SGHRS and CDR2 YFSETQ. The trim removed 5 bases at V and 5 bases at J, leaving 12 bases unmatched. The CDR3 covers 16 residues. CDR3 in DNA: TGCGCCAGCAGTCCTACCCGGACAGGGGCGGTAGATACGCAGTATTTT. This translates into CASSPTRTGAVDTQYF. The variable domain in full, completed from reference TRBV5-1 and TRBJ2-3, reads KAGVTQTPRYLIKTRGQQVTLSCSPISGHRSVSWYQQTPGQGLQFLFEYFSETQRNKGNFPGRFSGRQFSNSRSEMNVSTLELGDSALYLCASSPTRTGAVDTQYFGPGTRLTVL.

The V gene is TRBV6-2 or TRBV6-3, the J gene TRBJ2-1; the match to TRBD2 covers 7 bases. The CDR3 has 16 residues. Germline V lookup: CDR1 MNHEY, CDR2 SVGEGT. V lost 5 bases and J lost 6; bases outside the gene matches: 13. CDR3 protein: CASSQATSKFSNEQFF. The CDR3 region has the DNA TGTGCCAGCAGTCAAGCGACTAGCAAATTTTCCAATGAGCAGTTCTTC.

The chain is built from TRBV9 and TRBJ1-5, with D unresolved. Looked up from germline, CDR1 is SGDLS and CDR2 is YYNGEE. This CDR3 has 14 residues. Trimming took 0 bases from V and 7 from J, leaving 11 bases between them. The CDR3 nucleotides are TGTGCCAGCAGCGTAGGTGGGCGCGGGCAGCCCCAGCATTTT. Encoded protein: CASSVGGRGQPQHF.

V gene TRBV19 combines with J gene TRBJ2-7, with 9 nucleotides matching TRBD1. This CDR3 contains 14 residues. J lost 6 bases, V lost 5 bases, and 8 bases had no gene match. Germline V gene sequence: CDR1 LNHDA, CDR2 SQIVND (reference sequence). In nucleotides, the CDR3 is TGTGCCAGTAGTCACCCGACAGGGGGGTCCGAGCAGTACTTC. Translation: CASSHPTGGSEQYF.

The chain links TRBV12-3 or TRBV12-4 to TRBJ2-7, with 7 positions matching TRBD2. With V trimmed by 6 bases and J by 6 bases, 8 bases remained unmatched. The length of the CDR3 is 13 residues. The CDR3 spells CASSPGGGTEQYF. The CDR3 bases are TGTGCCAGCAGCCCGGGCGGGGGAACCGAGCAGTACTTC.

In this sample, this clone turned up a few times. V is TRBV11-3 and J is TRBJ2-2, with D possibly being TRBD1 (6 bases). V gave up 4 bases and J gave up 7 bases, with 13 bases separating them. CDR3 length: 14 residues. Germline CDR1 SGHNT, CDR2 YENEEA. The CDR3 spells CASSSQQGYGELFF. The CDR3 bases are TGTGCCAGCAGCTCGCAACAGGGTTACGGGGAGCTGTTTTTT.